The rows below give T cell receptor beta chains drawn from one sample of a study of T cell responses to AZD1222 COVID-19 vaccine. Libraries were prepared by immunoSEQ multiplex PCR; TCRdb keeps only in-frame clonotypes and omits some of them. The repertoire holds around 100,000 clones, with around 85% as singletons. The input for sequencing was peripheral blood, taken 28 days after the second AZD1222 dose. These receptors were obtained from an adult who received the AZD1222 COVID-19 vaccine. Each CDR3 is given with its conserved first and last residue. Clone size, where shown, is once, few, many, or a class for clones that have expanded.

CDR3 length	V gene	clone size	J gene	CDR3 protein
15	TRBV10-3	.	TRBJ2-2	CAISEFQLAGGELFF
14	TRBV19	.	TRBJ1-5	CASTRGSFNQPQHF
14	TRBV16	few	TRBJ1-6	CASRLDRGYSPLHF
14	TRBV15	.	TRBJ1-6	CATSSGTDNSPLHF
12	TRBV7-2	.	TRBJ2-3	CASNRQSDTQYF
16	TRBV7-2	.	TRBJ2-1	CASSSVGLAGYNEQFF
18	TRBV3-1/TRBV3-2	.	TRBJ2-7	CASSGRVGKSPGGYEQYF
16	TRBV6-5	once	TRBJ2-2	CASSYSGPLGTGELFF
13	TRBV10-3	.	TRBJ1-3	CAIRPFSGNTIYF
15	TRBV7-9	.	TRBJ2-2	CASSPGLGWTGELFF
16	TRBV27	many	TRBJ2-3	CASSLSASGYTDTQYF
13	TRBV3-1/TRBV3-2	.	TRBJ2-3	CASSQEGTDTQYF
12	TRBV6-5	.	TRBJ2-7	CASSSVTYEQYF
15	TRBV6-5	few	TRBJ1-2	CASSLNVLGGYGYTF
16	TRBV10-1	once	TRBJ2-7	CASSESKRGGAKEQYF
15	TRBV18	.	TRBJ2-2	CASSPGVANTGELFF
14	TRBV28	.	TRBJ1-2	CASSFERQNKGYTF
17	TRBV13	.	TRBJ1-4	CASSLVRRTGGNEKLFF
16	TRBV24-1	.	TRBJ2-1	CATSDFSSGAGNEQFF
15	TRBV6-5	.	TRBJ2-7	CASKRVGAGPYEQYF
14	TRBV7-3	.	TRBJ2-3	CASSLQGGTDTQYF
15	TRBV5-5	few	TRBJ2-7	CASTRTSGRGYEQYF
15	TRBV5-8	.	TRBJ1-2	CASSPRPGQGVGYTF
13	TRBV24-1	.	TRBJ2-1	CATSDLRVNEQFF
17	TRBV24-1	few	TRBJ2-7	CATSDPRQALGAYEQYF
14	TRBV4-1	.	TRBJ2-2	CASSQGSGWRELFF
17	TRBV7-2	.	TRBJ2-2	CASSPRAGTGNTGELFF
16	TRBV28	.	TRBJ2-5	CASSLFTGRDEETQYF
12	TRBV3-1/TRBV3-2	.	TRBJ1-6	CASSQVQSPLHF
15	TRBV19	.	TRBJ2-2	CASSIDGGQTGELFF
13	TRBV9	.	TRBJ1-5	CASSVGSHQPQHF
15	TRBV7-2	.	TRBJ2-1	CASSLQFLEYNEQFF
13	TRBV27	.	TRBJ2-3	CASLAASTDTQYF
15	TRBV3-1/TRBV3-2	.	TRBJ1-1	CASSPPGRVGTEAFF
17	TRBV12-5	.	TRBJ1-4	CASGLTQDRMHNEKLFF
14	TRBV5-1	.	TRBJ1-6	CASSLDTGYKPLHF
13	TRBV19	.	TRBJ2-1	CASSISTYNEQFF
11	TRBV12-3/TRBV12-4	.	TRBJ1-1	CASRENTEAFF
14	TRBV9	.	TRBJ2-7	CASSVGGGLYEQYF
15	TRBV6-5	.	TRBJ1-4	CASRSLTGGEEKLFF
15	TRBV7-8	.	TRBJ2-7	CASSLWGGLLGEQYF
18	TRBV4-2	once	TRBJ1-1	CASSQGGLGAGSNTEAFF
15	TRBV5-1	.	TRBJ1-3	CASSTDRGGGNTIYF
15	TRBV2	.	TRBJ2-2	CASSGTVSNTGELFF
17	TRBV20-1	.	TRBJ1-1	CSASSGVFMSVNTEAFF